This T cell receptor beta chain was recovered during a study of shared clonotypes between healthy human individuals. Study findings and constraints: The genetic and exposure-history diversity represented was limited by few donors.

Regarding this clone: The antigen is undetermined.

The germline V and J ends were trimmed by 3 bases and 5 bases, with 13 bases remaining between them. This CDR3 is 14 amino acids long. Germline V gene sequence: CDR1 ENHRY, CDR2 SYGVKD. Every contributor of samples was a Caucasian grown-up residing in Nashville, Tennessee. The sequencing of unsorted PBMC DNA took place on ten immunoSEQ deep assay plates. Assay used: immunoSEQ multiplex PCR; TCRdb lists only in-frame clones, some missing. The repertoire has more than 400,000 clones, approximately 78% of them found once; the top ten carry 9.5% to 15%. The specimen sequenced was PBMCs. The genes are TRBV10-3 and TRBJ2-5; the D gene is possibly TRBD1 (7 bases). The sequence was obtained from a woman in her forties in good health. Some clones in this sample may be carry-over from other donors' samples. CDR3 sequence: CAISDGGGEETQYF. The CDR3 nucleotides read TGTGCCATCAGTGATGGAGGGGGCGAGGAGACCCAGTACTTC.